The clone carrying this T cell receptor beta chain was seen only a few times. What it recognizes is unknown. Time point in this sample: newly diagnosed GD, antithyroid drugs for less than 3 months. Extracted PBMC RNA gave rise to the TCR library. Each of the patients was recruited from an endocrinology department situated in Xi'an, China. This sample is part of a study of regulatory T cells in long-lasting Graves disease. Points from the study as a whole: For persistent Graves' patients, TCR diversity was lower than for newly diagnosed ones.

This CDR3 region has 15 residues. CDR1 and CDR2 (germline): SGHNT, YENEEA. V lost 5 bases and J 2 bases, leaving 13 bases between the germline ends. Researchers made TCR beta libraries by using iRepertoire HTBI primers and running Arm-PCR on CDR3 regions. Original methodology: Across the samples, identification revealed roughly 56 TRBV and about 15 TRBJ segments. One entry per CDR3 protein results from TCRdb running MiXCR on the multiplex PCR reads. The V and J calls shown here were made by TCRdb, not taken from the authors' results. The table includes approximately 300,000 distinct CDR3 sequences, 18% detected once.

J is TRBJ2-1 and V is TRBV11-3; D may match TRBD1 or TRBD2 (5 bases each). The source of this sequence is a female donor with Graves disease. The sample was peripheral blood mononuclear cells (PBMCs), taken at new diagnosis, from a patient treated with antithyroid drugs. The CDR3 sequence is CASSPGPLTYNEQFF. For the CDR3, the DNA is TGTGCCAGCAGCCCGGGACCGCTCACCTACAATGAGCAGTTCTTC.